The rows below give T cell receptor beta chains drawn from one sample of a study of sequential checkpoint blockade in melanoma. Profiling relied on immunoSEQ multiplex PCR, and the TCRdb table lists in-frame clones only, not all of them. The profile shows around 9,100 clones, 50% to 70% of them singletons. The input for sequencing was CD8+ T cells sorted from blood (inferred from file names), taken from a patient given nivolumab and ipilimumab in sequence. The receptors were gathered from a human donor with melanoma. The CDR3 runs from the conserved cysteine through the conserved F or W. The D gene is left open where the match is weak. Rows give clone size only sometimes, using once, few, many, or a class for an expanded clone.

j_gene	v_gene	d_gene	abundance	CDR3nt	CDR3aa
TRBJ2-7	TRBV30	TRBD1	-	TGTGCCTGGAGTGACCCGGGACAGGGGTTTGACGAGCAGTACTTC	CAWSDPGQGFDEQYF
TRBJ2-1	TRBV2	TRBD1	few	TGTGCCAGCAAGACAGGGGGCTTCAATGAGCAGTTCTTC	CASKTGGFNEQFF
TRBJ1-2	TRBV6-5	-	few	TGTGCCAGCAGTTCCCAGGGCGGGGCTAATGGCTACACCTTC	CASSSQGGANGYTF
TRBJ2-5	TRBV30	TRBD2	-	TGTGCCTGGAGCTGGGGGGGGGACGGAGAGACCCAGTACTTC	CAWSWGGDGETQYF
TRBJ2-7	TRBV5-1	TRBD1	few	TGCGCCAGCAGCTTGAGAGGGGGCTCGAACTACGAGCAGTACTTC	CASSLRGGSNYEQYF
TRBJ2-7	TRBV6-1	TRBD1	few	TGTGCCACCGGTCGACAGGGTATATACGAGCAGTACTTC	CATGRQGIYEQYF
TRBJ1-5	TRBV9	-	-	TGTGCCAGCAGCGTAGCTGGGCTGTCCAATCAGCCCCAGCATTTT	CASSVAGLSNQPQHF
TRBJ2-7	TRBV9	-	-	TGTGCCAGCAGCGGGAGCTCCTACGAGCAGTACTTC	CASSGSSYEQYF
TRBJ2-2	TRBV5-4	TRBD2	-	TGTGCCAGCAGCGACCGCGGACTAGCGGGGGGACGCCGGGAGCTGTTTTTT	CASSDRGLAGGRRELFF
TRBJ2-3	TRBV7-2	TRBD1	few	TGTGCCAGCAGCACTCCCGGGACAGAAAACGGCGACACAGATACGCAGTATTTT	CASSTPGTENGDTDTQYF
TRBJ2-7	TRBV6-5	TRBD1	-	TGTGCCAGCAGCAGGACAGGGTTGCCGTACGAGCAGTACTTC	CASSRTGLPYEQYF
TRBJ1-2	TRBV10-3	-	-	TGTGCCAACGGGGGGGAGGACTATGGCTACACCTTC	CANGGEDYGYTF
TRBJ1-5	TRBV19	TRBD1	few	TGTGCCAGTAATCTCAAGGGGGCGCGGGGCAATCAGCCCCAGCATTTT	CASNLKGARGNQPQHF
TRBJ2-7	TRBV28	-	-	TGTGCCAGCAGCCACTACGAGCAGTACTTC	CASSHYEQYF
TRBJ2-7	TRBV6-5	-	-	TGTGCCAGCAGCTGGGGTAGGGGCCCCTCCTACGAGCAGTACTTC	CASSWGRGPSYEQYF
TRBJ2-1	TRBV27	-	-	TGTGCCAGCAGTTTAAAGGGGGAGGGGTTGAGGAATGAGCAGTTCTTC	CASSLKGEGLRNEQFF
TRBJ1-4	TRBV30	TRBD1	-	TGTGCCTGGAGCTTCCCAGGACAGGTGATTAATGAAAAACTGTTTTTT	CAWSFPGQVINEKLFF
TRBJ1-6	TRBV27	-	-	TGTGCCAGCAGTCTTTCTCCAAGCGGGCTAGGGAATTCACCCCTCCACTTT	CASSLSPSGLGNSPLHF
TRBJ2-2	TRBV19	TRBD1	-	TGTGCCAGCTCCCGTCAACCGGGACAGGGGGACACCGGGGAGCTGTTTTTT	CASSRQPGQGDTGELFF
TRBJ2-1	TRBV7-8	TRBD2	-	TGTGCCAGCAGCTTAGCCAGCAGCGGGGGTGGGAATGAGCAGTTCTTC	CASSLASSGGGNEQFF
TRBJ2-7	TRBV2	-	-	TGTGCCAGCAGTGAAATGCGTTACGAGCAGTACTTC	CASSEMRYEQYF
TRBJ2-7	TRBV4-3	TRBD1	-	TGCGCCAGCAGCCAAGGGACAGGAGGTGGCTACGAGCAGTACTTC	CASSQGTGGGYEQYF
TRBJ1-2	TRBV28	TRBD1	-	TGTGCCAGCAGCTCCCGAGGGGGCAAGGGCTACACCTTC	CASSSRGGKGYTF
TRBJ1-2	TRBV28	TRBD1	-	TGTGCCAGCAGTTTAATTGAGACAGGGCGGAATGGCTACACCTTC	CASSLIETGRNGYTF
TRBJ2-1	TRBV10-2	-	medium-sized	TGCGCCAGCAGTGAGGTCAACAATGAGCAGTTCTTC	CASSEVNNEQFF
TRBJ2-3	TRBV30	-	-	TGTGCCTGGGGCTCCTCCTACCGGGGGACGCAGTATTTT	CAWGSSYRGTQYF
TRBJ2-3	TRBV7-2	TRBD1	-	TGTGCCAGCAGCTTAGCAGGGGGCGCGGATACGCAGTATTTT	CASSLAGGADTQYF
TRBJ2-2	TRBV10-1	-	-	TGCGCCAGCAGTTTAGGAGGGAACACCGGGGAGCTGTTTTTT	CASSLGGNTGELFF
TRBJ1-1	TRBV29-1	-	-	TGCAGCGCAATGGACGGACTAAACACTGAAGCTTTCTTT	CSAMDGLNTEAFF
TRBJ2-3	TRBV7-2	TRBD2	few	TGTGCCAGCAGCTTAGTCACTAGCGGGGGGGATACGCAGTATTTT	CASSLVTSGGDTQYF
TRBJ1-6	TRBV30	-	-	TGTGCCTGGAGTCCCCGGAGGGTGATCGGGGATTCACCCCTCCACTTT	CAWSPRRVIGDSPLHF
TRBJ1-4	TRBV29-1	-	once	TGCAGCGTCCGGTCGGATGAAAAACTGTTTTTT	CSVRSDEKLFF
TRBJ1-4	TRBV4-1	-	-	TGCGCCAGCAGTTGGACACCGGGGGCAACTAATGAAAAACTGTTTTTT	CASSWTPGATNEKLFF
TRBJ2-7	TRBV30	-	-	TGTGCCTGGGAGTCCCGGGACTTCTCCTACGAGCAGTACTTC	CAWESRDFSYEQYF
TRBJ2-3	TRBV19	TRBD2	few	TGTGCCAGTAGCAGTAGCGGGGGGGCTGATACGCAGTATTTT	CASSSSGGADTQYF
TRBJ2-7	TRBV5-1	-	-	TGCGCCAGCAGGGACCTGGGGACTCTCCCCTACGAGCAGTACTTC	CASRDLGTLPYEQYF
TRBJ2-7	TRBV10-2	-	-	TGCGCCAGCGGAGACGGATCTTACGAGCAGTACTTC	CASGDGSYEQYF
TRBJ2-3	TRBV2	TRBD2	-	TGTGCCAGCAGTGCCCCGGGGGCGGGGGGGGTCCATTTT	CASSAPGAGGVHF
TRBJ2-5	TRBV5-1	TRBD2	-	TGCGCCAGCAGCCCCCTCTTGGGGGGGCAAGAGACCCAGTACTTC	CASSPLLGGQETQYF
TRBJ1-1	TRBV6-5	-	few	TGTGCCAGCAGTTACTCGGGGCTGTCGCGCACTGAAGCTTTCTTT	CASSYSGLSRTEAFF
TRBJ2-3	TRBV9	TRBD1	-	TGTGCCAGCAGCGCCTCCAGGGGGCGCGCAGATACGCAGTATTTT	CASSASRGRADTQYF
TRBJ2-5	TRBV7-8	-	few	TGTGCCAGCAGCCCCTCGGGTTCGGCCCAGTACTTC	CASSPSGSAQYF
TRBJ2-3	TRBV9	TRBD2	-	TGTGCCAGCAGCGTACGCACTAGCGGGGGGCTGGCTAGCACAGATACGCAGTATTTT	CASSVRTSGGLASTDTQYF